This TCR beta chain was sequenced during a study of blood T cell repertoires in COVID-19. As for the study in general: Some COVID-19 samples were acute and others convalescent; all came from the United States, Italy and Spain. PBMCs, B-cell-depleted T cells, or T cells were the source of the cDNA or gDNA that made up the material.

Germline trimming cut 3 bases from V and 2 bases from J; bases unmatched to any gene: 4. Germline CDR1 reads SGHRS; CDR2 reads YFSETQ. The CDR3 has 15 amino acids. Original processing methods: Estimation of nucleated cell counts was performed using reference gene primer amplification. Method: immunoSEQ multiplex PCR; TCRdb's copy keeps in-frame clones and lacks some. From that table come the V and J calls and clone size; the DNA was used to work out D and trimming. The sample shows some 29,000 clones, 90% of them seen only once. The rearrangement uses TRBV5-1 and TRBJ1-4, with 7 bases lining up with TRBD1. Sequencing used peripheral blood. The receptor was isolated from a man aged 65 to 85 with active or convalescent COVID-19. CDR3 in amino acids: CASSSQTGTNEKLFF. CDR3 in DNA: TGCGCCAGCAGCTCTCAGACAGGGACTAATGAAAAACTGTTTTTT.